Given below is one T cell receptor beta chain in context. The junction differs from germline at one of its ends, possibly a read error. This entry is derived from a study of tumor and adjacent non-tumor tissue in lung cancer. The library came from three nested PCR rounds adapted from ARM-PCR protocols. TCRdb processed the multiplex PCR reads anew with MiXCR; each CDR3 protein has one entry. The sample holds more than 85,000 distinct CDR3 sequences, roughly 84% seen once. This CDR3 is 16 amino acids long. Germline CDR1 and CDR2: SGHDT and YYEEEE. No cell sorting was done before RNA was extracted from the tissue. Newly diagnosed lung cancer patients had thoracic surgery in China, August–late 2014, without prior chemotherapy.

The chain joins TRBV5-6 to TRBJ2-5; 8 nucleotides line up with TRBD1. The sequencing sample was made of lung tumor tissue. The receptor comes from a man between 65 and 80 years old with non-small cell lung cancer. The CDR3 region is CASSPEDRAYGETQCF. The CDR3 DNA is TGTGCCAGCAGCCCTGAGGACAGGGCTTACGGAGAGACCCAGTGCTTC. The full variable domain, completed using reference TRBV5-6 and TRBJ2-5, is DAGVTQSPTHLIKTRGQQVTLRCSPKSGHDTVSWYQQALGQGPQFIFQYYEEEERQRGNFPDRFSGHQFPNYSSELNVNALLLGDSALYLCASSPEDRAYGETQCFGPGTRLLVL.